This TCR beta chain was obtained from a study of T cell responses to AZD1222 COVID-19 vaccine. This CDR3 comprises 14 residues. The V gene end was trimmed by 5 bases and the J gene end by 3 bases; junction bases not matched to a gene: 2. Germline V gene sequence: CDR1 LNHDA, CDR2 SQIVND (reference sequence). Whole-study findings and limits: The sample set comprised mostly white British donors with more females, and clonal diversity was possibly underestimated.

Sequencing was performed with immunoSEQ multiplex PCR; in TCRdb, only in-frame clones are kept and a portion is missing. The sample lists about 210,000 clones, 92% occurring once. The sample holds a few counts of this clone. Its target is not known. This TCR was sampled from an adult in good health. The rearrangement uses TRBV19 and TRBJ1-1; TRBD1 aligns across 11 bases. The specimen comprised peripheral blood, sampled on day 0 of AZD1222 vaccination. The chain's CDR3 is CASSRDRGDTEAFF. CDR3 bases: TGTGCCAGTAGTCGGGACAGGGGGGACACTGAAGCTTTCTTT. The complete variable domain, with remaining parts taken from reference TRBV19 and TRBJ1-1, reads DGGITQSPKYLFRKEGQNVTLSCEQNLNHDAMYWYRQDPGQGLRLIYYSQIVNDFQKGDIAEGYSVSREKKESFPLTVTSAQKNPTAFYLCASSRDRGDTEAFFGQGTRLTVV.